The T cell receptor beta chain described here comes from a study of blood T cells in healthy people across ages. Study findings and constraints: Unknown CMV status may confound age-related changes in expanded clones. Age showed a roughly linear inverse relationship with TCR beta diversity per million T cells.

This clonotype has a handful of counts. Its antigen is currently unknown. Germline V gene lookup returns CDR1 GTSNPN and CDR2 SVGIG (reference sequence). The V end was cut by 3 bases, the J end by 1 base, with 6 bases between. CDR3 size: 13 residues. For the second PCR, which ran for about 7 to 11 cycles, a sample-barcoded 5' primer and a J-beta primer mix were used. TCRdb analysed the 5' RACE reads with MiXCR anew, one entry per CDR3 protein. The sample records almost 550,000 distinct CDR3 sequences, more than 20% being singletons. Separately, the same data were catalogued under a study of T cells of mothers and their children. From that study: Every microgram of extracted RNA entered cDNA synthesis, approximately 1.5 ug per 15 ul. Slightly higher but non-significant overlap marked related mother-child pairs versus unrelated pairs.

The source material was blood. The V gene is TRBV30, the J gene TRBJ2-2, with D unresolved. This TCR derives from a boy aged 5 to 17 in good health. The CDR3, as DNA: TGTGCCTGGAGCTCGGGGAACACCGGGGAGCTGTTTTTT. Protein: CAWSSGNTGELFF.